This T cell receptor beta chain was profiled in a study of blood T cell repertoires in COVID-19. The overall study: Samples representing acute and convalescent COVID-19 were sourced from the United States, Italy and Spain. From T cells, B-cell-depleted T cells, or PBMCs came the material, which was cDNA or gDNA.

As handled by the study authors: How many nucleated cells were present was estimated from reference gene primer amplification. This table comes from immunoSEQ multiplex PCR, and its TCRdb copy is limited to in-frame clones, with some not included. D and trimming were read from the DNA, whereas the V and J calls and clone size are those reported in that table. This table has about 170,000 clones, about 83% appearing once. The germline CDR1 and CDR2 sequences are MDHEN and SYDVKM. V gave up 7 bases and J gave up 4 bases, with 11 bases separating them. The CDR3 is 13 residues long. The sequencing input was peripheral blood. The TCR was taken from an elderly woman with acute or convalescent COVID-19. V is TRBV28 and J is TRBJ1-5; D might be TRBD1 (6 bases). This CDR3 is CASTWTVNQPQHF. CDR3 DNA sequence: TGTGCCAGCACCTGGACAGTAAATCAGCCCCAGCATTTT.